This TCR beta chain was recorded in a study of T cells after yellow fever vaccination. Study outcomes and limitations: Clones that expanded after primary vaccination mostly reappeared after the booster (roughly 96% CD4, about 89% CD8).

Generation of TCR cDNA used 5'RACE template switching (which added a universal primer site and UMIs). TCRdb called the 5' RACE reads again in MiXCR, with one record for every CDR3 protein. The sample consists of approximately 550,000 distinct CDR3 sequences, over 15% of them appearing once. To note about this clonotype: Its cognate antigen is unknown.

The source of this sequence is a man aged 30 to 39 who received the YFV17D yellow fever vaccine. The source material was PBMCs, sampled 15 days after the yellow fever booster vaccination.

In DNA form, the CDR3 reads TGTGCCTGGAGGAGCGGTAGTAGGGGGCGAATATTTGGGAACACTGAAGCTTTCTTT. Translating gives CAWRSGSRGRIFGNTEAFF. V usage is TRBV30 and J usage is TRBJ1-1; 7 nucleotides line up with TRBD1. The germline V gene has CDR1 GTSNPN and CDR2 SVGIG (reference sequence). There are 19 residues in the CDR3. Losses at the gene ends were 3 bases for V and 1 base for J; bases not matched to a gene: 20.